This TCR beta chain was captured in a study of blood T cell repertoires in COVID-19. This clone was detected only once. The germline CDR1 and CDR2 sequences are SGHDT and YYEEEE. Trimming shortened V by 2 bases and J by 5 bases, and 19 bases separated the two germline ends. The CDR3 spans 16 residues. Clones were read by immunoSEQ multiplex PCR, and TCRdb kept only the in-frame ones, dropping some. The repertoire holds some 500,000 clones, with 85% to 90% as singletons. The sequenced sample consisted of PBMCs or T cells enriched from blood (not recorded which). The sequence came from a woman aged 40 to 55 who had recovered from COVID-19. J is TRBJ2-5 and V is TRBV5-6; a weak D match, TRBD1 (5 bases). CDR3: CASSFRAPVQGETQYF. The CDR3, as DNA: TGTGCCAGCAGCTTCCGGGCCCCCGTCCAGGGCGAGACCCAGTACTTC.